These T cell receptor beta chains were read from a single sample in a study of CD8 T cells in Susac syndrome. TCRdb reprocessed the immunoSEQ multiplex PCR reads via MiXCR and lists one record per CDR3 protein. The table includes 65,000 to 85,000 distinct CDR3 sequences, about 94% detected once. Sequenced sample: CD8+ T cells from PBMCs. The receptors derive from a human donor with Susac syndrome. The CDR3 runs from the conserved cysteine through the conserved F or W. A D gene is named only where the DNA matches it firmly. Rows may omit the clone size; those that give it use once, few, many or a size class.

clone_size j_call v_call d_call cdr3_aa cdr3_nt
NA TRBJ2-7 TRBV6-5 NA CASSPTSVGPYEQYF TGTGCCAGCAGTCCCACAAGTGTCGGACCTTACGAGCAGTACTTC
NA TRBJ2-5 TRBV4-3 NA CASSQDRAYQETQYF TGCGCCAGCAGCCAAGACAGGGCGTACCAAGAGACCCAGTACTTC
once TRBJ2-5 TRBV19 NA CASSEPGSGQETQYF TGTGCCAGTAGTGAACCAGGGAGTGGGCAAGAGACCCAGTACTTC
NA TRBJ1-2 TRBV3-1 NA CASSEFLYGYTF TGTGCCAGCAGCGAATTTCTCTATGGCTACACCTTC
NA TRBJ2-1 TRBV5-1 NA CASSRISGSYNEQFF TGCGCCAGCAGCCGCATTAGCGGCTCCTACAATGAGCAGTTCTTC
NA TRBJ1-1 TRBV9 NA CASSVAPDTEAFF TGTGCCAGCAGCGTAGCTCCGGACACTGAAGCTTTCTTT
NA TRBJ2-1 TRBV3-1 TRBD2 CASSQVHPILAGANNEQFF TGTGCCAGCAGCCAAGTTCACCCCATACTAGCGGGGGCAAACAATGAGCAGTTCTTC
NA TRBJ1-4 TRBV7-9 NA CASSLGTANEKLFF TGTGCCAGCAGCTTAGGAACAGCAAATGAAAAACTGTTTTTT
NA TRBJ2-2 TRBV6-5 NA CASSYQGITGELFF TGTGCCAGCAGTTACCAAGGGATCACCGGGGAGCTGTTTTTT
NA TRBJ1-5 TRBV15 NA CATSRAGNQPQHF TGTGCCACCAGCAGAGCGGGGAATCAGCCCCAGCATTTT
NA TRBJ2-6 TRBV6-2/TRBV6-3 NA CASTQLGRFSGANVLTF TGTGCCAGCACCCAACTGGGACGTTTCTCTGGGGCCAACGTCCTGACTTTC
NA TRBJ1-2 TRBV20-1 NA CSAPAGQGKGYTF TGCAGTGCCCCTGCCGGGCAGGGAAAGGGCTACACCTTC
NA TRBJ2-7 TRBV12-3/TRBV12-4 NA CASFQGVGYEQYF TGTGCCAGTTTTCAAGGCGTTGGCTACGAGCAGTACTTC
NA TRBJ2-7 TRBV7-2 NA CASSLVGRDGEQYF TGTGCCAGCAGCTTAGTAGGGCGCGATGGCGAGCAGTACTTC
NA TRBJ1-1 TRBV7-2 TRBD1 CASSKTGGLKDRNTEAFF TGTGCCAGCAGCAAGACAGGGGGCTTAAAGGACCGGAACACTGAAGCTTTCTTT
once TRBJ2-1 TRBV20-1 NA CSAPRDYYNEQFF TGCAGTGCTCCACGGGATTACTACAATGAGCAGTTCTTC
NA TRBJ2-3 TRBV14 NA CASSHNYYSTDTQYF TGTGCCAGCAGCCATAACTACTACAGCACAGATACGCAGTATTTT